What follows is one T cell receptor (beta chain) and its context. What it binds is not known. The data stem from a study of OX40 agonist ivuxolimab in advanced cancers. Study at large: The drug used for patients, ivuxolimab, was an agonistic anti-OX40 (CD134) antibody. Previous treatment with anti-PD-1, anti-PD-L1 or anti-CTLA-4 therapy was allowed; about 37% had received some.

Germline CDR1 SGHTA, CDR2 FQGNSA. The CDR3 spans 16 residues. Trimming took off 0 bases at V and 2 bases at J, with 12 bases between the two ends. This table comes from immunoSEQ multiplex PCR, and its TCRdb copy is limited to in-frame clones, with some not included. The profile shows more than 45,000 clones, around 85% of them singletons. Study conclusions and caveats: The study observed clonal expansion of CD4+ and CD8+ blood T cells by week 6 at 0.1 to 3.0 mg/kg.

The sequences come from CD4+ or CD8+ T cells sorted from blood, collected in a trial of the OX40 agonist ivuxolimab. This chain joins TRBV7-2 and TRBJ2-3; D might be TRBD1 (5 bases). This sequence originates from an adult with an advanced solid tumor such as melanoma, head and neck, liver or kidney cancer. The CDR3, as DNA: TGTGCCAGCAGCTTAGCGGTAGGGGCGATCACAGATACGCAGTATTTT. Translating it yields CASSLAVGAITDTQYF.